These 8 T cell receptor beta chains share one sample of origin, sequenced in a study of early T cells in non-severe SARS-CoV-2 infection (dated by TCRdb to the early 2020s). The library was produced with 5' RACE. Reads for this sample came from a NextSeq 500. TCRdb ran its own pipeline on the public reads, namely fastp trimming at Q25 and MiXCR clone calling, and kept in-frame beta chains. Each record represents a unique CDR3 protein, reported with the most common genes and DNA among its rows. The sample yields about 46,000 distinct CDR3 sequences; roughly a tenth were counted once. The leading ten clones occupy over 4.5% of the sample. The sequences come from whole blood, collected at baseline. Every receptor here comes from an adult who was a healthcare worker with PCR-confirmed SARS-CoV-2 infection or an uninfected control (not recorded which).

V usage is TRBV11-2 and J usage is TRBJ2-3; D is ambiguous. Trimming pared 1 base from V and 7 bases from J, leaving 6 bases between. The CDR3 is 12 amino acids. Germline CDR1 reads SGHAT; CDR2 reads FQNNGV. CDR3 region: CASSLAENTQYF. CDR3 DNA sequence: TGTGCCAGCAGCTTAGCGGAAAATACGCAGTATTTT.

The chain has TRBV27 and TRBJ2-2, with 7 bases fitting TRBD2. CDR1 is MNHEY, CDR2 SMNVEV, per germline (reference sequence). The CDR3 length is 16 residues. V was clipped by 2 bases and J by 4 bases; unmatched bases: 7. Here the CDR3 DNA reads TGTGCCAGCAGTTTACGCGGCGGCGGGGGCACCGGGGAGCTGTTTTTT. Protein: CASSLRGGGGTGELFF.

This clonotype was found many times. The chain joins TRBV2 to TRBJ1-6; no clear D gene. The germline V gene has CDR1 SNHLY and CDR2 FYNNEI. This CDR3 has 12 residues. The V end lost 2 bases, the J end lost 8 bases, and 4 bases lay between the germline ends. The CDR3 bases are TGTGCCAGCAGTGAACCTGATTCACCCCTCCACTTT. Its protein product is CASSEPDSPLHF. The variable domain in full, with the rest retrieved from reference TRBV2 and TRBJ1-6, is EPEVTQTPSHQVTQMGQEVILRCVPISNHLYFYWYRQILGQKVEFLVSFYNNEISEKSEIFDDQFSVERPDGSNFTLKIRSTKLEDSAMYFCASSEPDSPLHFGNGTRLTVT.

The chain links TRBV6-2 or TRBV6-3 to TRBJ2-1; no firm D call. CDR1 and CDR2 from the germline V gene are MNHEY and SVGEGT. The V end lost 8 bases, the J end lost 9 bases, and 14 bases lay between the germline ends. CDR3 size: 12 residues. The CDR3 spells CASCQQIFEQFF. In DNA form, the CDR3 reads TGTGCCAGCTGCCAACAGATTTTTGAGCAGTTCTTC.

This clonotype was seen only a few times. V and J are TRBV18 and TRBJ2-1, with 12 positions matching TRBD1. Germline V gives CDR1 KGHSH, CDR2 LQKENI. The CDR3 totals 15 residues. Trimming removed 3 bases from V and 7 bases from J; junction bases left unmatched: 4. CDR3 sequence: CASSPGTGGRNEQFF. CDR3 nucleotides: TGTGCCAGCTCACCGGGGACAGGGGGCCGGAATGAGCAGTTCTTC.

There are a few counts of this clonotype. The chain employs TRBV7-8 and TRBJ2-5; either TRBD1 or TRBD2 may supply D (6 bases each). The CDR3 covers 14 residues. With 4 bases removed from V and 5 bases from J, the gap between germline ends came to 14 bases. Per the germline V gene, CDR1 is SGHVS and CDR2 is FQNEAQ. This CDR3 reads CASSSRGRGETQYF. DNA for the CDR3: TGTGCCAGCAGCTCCCGGGGGCGAGGGGAGACCCAGTACTTC.

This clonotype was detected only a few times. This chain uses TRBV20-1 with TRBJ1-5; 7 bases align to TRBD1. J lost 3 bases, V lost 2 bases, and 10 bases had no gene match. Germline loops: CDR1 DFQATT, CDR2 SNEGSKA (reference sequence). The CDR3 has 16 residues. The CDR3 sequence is CSARTRGLGPNQPQHF. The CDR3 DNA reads TGCAGTGCTAGAACAAGGGGGCTTGGGCCCAATCAGCCCCAGCATTTT.

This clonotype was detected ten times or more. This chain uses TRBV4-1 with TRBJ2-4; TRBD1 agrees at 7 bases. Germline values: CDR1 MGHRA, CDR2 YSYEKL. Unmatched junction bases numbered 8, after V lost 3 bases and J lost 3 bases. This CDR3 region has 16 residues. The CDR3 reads CASSQVPGQHKNIQYF. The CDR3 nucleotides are TGCGCCAGCAGCCAGGTACCGGGACAGCACAAAAACATTCAGTACTTC.